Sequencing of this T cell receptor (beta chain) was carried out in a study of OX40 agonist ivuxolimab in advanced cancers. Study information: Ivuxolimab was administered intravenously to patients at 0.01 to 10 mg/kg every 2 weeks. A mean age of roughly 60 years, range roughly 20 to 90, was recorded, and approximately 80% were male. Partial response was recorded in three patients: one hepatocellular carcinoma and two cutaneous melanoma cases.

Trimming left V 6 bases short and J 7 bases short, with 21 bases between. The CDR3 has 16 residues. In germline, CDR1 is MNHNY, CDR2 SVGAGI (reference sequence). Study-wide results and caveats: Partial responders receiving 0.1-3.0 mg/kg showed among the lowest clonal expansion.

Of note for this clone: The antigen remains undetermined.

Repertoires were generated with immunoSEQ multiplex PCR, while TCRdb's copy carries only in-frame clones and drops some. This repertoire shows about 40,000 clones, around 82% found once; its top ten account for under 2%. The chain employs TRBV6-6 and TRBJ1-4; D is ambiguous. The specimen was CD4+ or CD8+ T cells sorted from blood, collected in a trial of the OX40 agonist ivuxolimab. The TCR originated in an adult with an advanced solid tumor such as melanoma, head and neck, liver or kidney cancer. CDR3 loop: CASSQSSRVDREKLFF. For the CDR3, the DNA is TGTGCCAGCAGCCAGTCATCACGGGTTGATCGTGAAAAACTGTTTTTT.